This TCR beta chain originates from a study of T cell changes during pregnancy in multiple sclerosis. Trimming cost V 4 bases and J 0 bases, with 19 bases left between them. CDR1 and CDR2 from the germline V gene are SGHKS and YYEKEE (reference sequence). The CDR3 has 17 residues. The repertoire was sequenced with immunoSEQ multiplex PCR; TCRdb's copy has only in-frame clones and lacks some. Of around 45,000 clones listed, around 93% were seen once; the top ten hold 0.45% to 0.6%. The sample here was CD4+ T cells from peripheral blood mononuclear cells, taken in the third trimester of pregnancy. The TCR originated in a female donor with multiple sclerosis, enrolled in a pregnancy study. The V and J genes are TRBV5-5 and TRBJ1-1; weak D call: TRBD1 (5 bases). The CDR3 bases are TGTGCCAGCAGCCCCCCCGGGCAGGGATCCATGAACACTGAAGCTTTCTTT. It is translated as CASSPPGQGSMNTEAFF.